One sample yielded the 2 T cell receptor beta chains listed below, sequenced in a study of untreated major depressive disorder. Profiled with immunoSEQ multiplex PCR; TCRdb holds only in-frame clones, not every one. The sample gives 15,000 to 20,000 clones, approximately 87% of which show up once; 0.82% is in the top ten. The sample taken for sequencing was CD4+ T cells from PBMCs. The origin of the receptors is a woman aged 30 to 39 in good health.

This sequence joins TRBV2 and TRBJ1-1; D may be TRBD1 (5 bases). The CDR3 is made up of 13 amino acids. Between the trimmed V and J ends, which lost 5 bases and 4 bases, there was a span of 11 bases. CDR1 is SNHLY, CDR2 FYNNEI, per germline. CDR3 sequence (DNA): TGTGCCAGCAGTAACGGCAGGGCCACTGAAGCTTTCTTT. The encoded protein is CASSNGRATEAFF. Using reference TRBV2 and TRBJ1-1 for the parts outside the CDR3, the full variable domain is EPEVTQTPSHQVTQMGQEVILRCVPISNHLYFYWYRQILGQKVEFLVSFYNNEISEKSEIFDDQFSVERPDGSNFTLKIRSTKLEDSAMYFCASSNGRATEAFFGQGTRLTVV.

Written as DNA, the CDR3 is TGTGCCAGCAGCTTCTCCACGGGGAATAATTCACCCCTCCACTTT. This translates into CASSFSTGNNSPLHF. This chain uses TRBV7-8 with TRBJ1-6; D not resolved. From germline, CDR1 is SGHVS and CDR2 FQNEAQ. The V and J ends lost 3 bases and 5 bases respectively, with 11 bases between them. This CDR3 spans 15 amino acids.